One and the same sample provided the 14 T cell receptor beta chains below, sequenced in a study of spatial heterogeneity in lung cancer. The time point denotes: sample taken at primary tumor resection. These TCRs are of unknown antigen specificity. TCRdb called the 5' RACE reads again in MiXCR, with one record for every CDR3 protein. The sample comprises roughly 5,300 distinct CDR3 sequences, around 7.7% of which are singletons, and under 35% rests with the top ten. Study-wide findings and caveats: In tumors, expanded intratumoral alpha and beta TCR counts tracked mutation counts.

Sequencing used lung tumor tissue, obtained at surgery. All receptors come from a female donor with early-stage non-small cell lung cancer.

The table lists this clonotype with many counts. The chain combines TRBV4-1 with TRBJ2-7; 10 bases are a match to TRBD1. V lost 2 bases to trimming and J lost 3 bases; unmatched junction nucleotides: 7. Germline values: CDR1 MGHRA, CDR2 YSYEKL. This CDR3 spans 16 amino acids. In DNA form, the CDR3 reads TGCGCCAGCAGCCAAACCGAACGGACAGGGGGCTACGAGCAGTACTTC. This encodes CASSQTERTGGYEQYF.

This clonotype was counted many times. The J gene is TRBJ1-5, the V gene TRBV20-1; tentative D call: TRBD1 (6 bases). Trimming removed 6 bases at V and 4 bases at J, with 13 bases between. CDR3 size: 13 residues. CDR1 DFQATT and CDR2 SNEGSKA come from the germline V gene (reference sequence). The CDR3: CSANRDTNQPQHF. The DNA of the CDR3 is TGCAGTGCAAACCGGGACACAAATCAGCCCCAGCATTTT.

In its sample, this clonotype was seen many times. The genes are TRBV9 and TRBJ2-2; TRBD2 matches at 7 bases. CDR3 length: 13 amino acids. V was pared by 4 bases and J by 7 bases, with 4 bases of the junction left unmatched. Germline V gene lookup returns CDR1 SGDLS and CDR2 YYNGEE. CDR3 amino acids: CASSTTGGGELFF. In DNA, the CDR3 is TGTGCCAGCAGCACTACGGGAGGCGGGGAGCTGTTTTTT.

About this clonotype itself: This may arise from a read error, as a much more abundant clone is one base away. This CDR3 is missing its conserved last phenylalanine or tryptophan, likely due to a read error. The chain is built from TRBV5-6 and TRBJ2-2, with D unclear. V gave up 2 bases and J gave up 4 bases, with 9 bases separating them. The CDR3 loop spans 14 amino acids. The germline CDR1 and CDR2 sequences are SGHDT and YYEEEE. CDR3 bases: TGTGCCAGCAGCTTTGGGGTAACCACCGGGGAGCTGTTTCTT. This sequence encodes CASSFGVTTGELFL.

This clonotype was picked up a small number of times. The chain combines TRBV20-1 with TRBJ2-7; unclear D gene. The ends were cut back, 0 bases at V and 1 base at J, with 7 bases in the middle. This CDR3 has 13 residues. Germline CDR1 is DFQATT and CDR2 is SNEGSKA (reference sequence). The CDR3 DNA reads TGCAGTGCTAGAGATCTAAGGTCCTACGAGCAGTACGTC. Protein: CSARDLRSYEQYV.

There are a few counts of this clonotype. This chain uses TRBV4-2 with TRBJ2-3; 7 nucleotides agree with TRBD2. The germline V gene has CDR1 LGHNA and CDR2 YNFKEQ. With V trimmed by 4 bases and J by 0 bases, 4 bases remained unmatched. CDR3 length: 15 amino acids. In DNA, the CDR3 is TGTGCCAGCAGCCCAGAGCGGGATAGCACAGATACGCAGTATTTT. Its protein product is CASSPERDSTDTQYF.

This clonotype was recorded at least ten times. The chain is built from TRBV4-2 and TRBJ2-3, with TRBD2 matching over 9 bases. The CDR3 length is 16 residues. Germline values: CDR1 LGHNA, CDR2 YNFKEQ. V lost 0 bases, J lost 6 bases, and 7 bases stayed unmatched. CDR3 amino acids: CASSQEGGRAGDTQYF. The CDR3 DNA is TGTGCCAGCAGCCAAGAAGGCGGGAGGGCGGGTGATACGCAGTATTTT.

This clonotype was detected many times. The chain carries TRBV28 and TRBJ2-7; TRBD1 matches at 9 bases. Germline V gene lookup returns CDR1 MDHEN and CDR2 SYDVKM. This CDR3 region has 14 residues. With 8 bases clipped from V and 2 bases from J, the junction kept 7 bases outside the gene matches. The CDR3 is CASQTGTGPYEQYF. The CDR3 nucleotides are TGTGCCAGCCAGACCGGGACAGGGCCCTACGAGCAGTACTTC. The full variable domain, its missing parts supplied by reference TRBV28 and TRBJ2-7, is DVKVTQSSRYLVKRTGEKVFLECVQDMDHENMFWYRQDPGLGLRLIYFSYDVKMKEKGDIPEGYSVSREKKERFSLILESASTNQTSMYLCASQTGTGPYEQYFGPGTRLTVT.

By sample share, this clonotype is medium-sized. The chain employs TRBV5-1 and TRBJ2-5; D tentatively fits TRBD1 or TRBD2 (5 bases each). This CDR3 comprises 15 residues. V lost 3 bases and J lost 2, with 14 bases in between. CDR1 and CDR2 from the germline V gene are SGHRS and YFSETQ. CDR3 residues: CASSWAGTAQETQYF. Written as DNA, the CDR3 is TGCGCCAGCAGCTGGGCCGGGACGGCTCAAGAGACCCAGTACTTC.

By frequency in the sample, this clonotype is medium-sized (0.01 to 0.1%). The chain joins TRBV25-1 to TRBJ1-1; D gene ambiguous. Germline-derived CDR1 and CDR2 are MGHDK and SYGVNS. The CDR3 consists of 15 residues. Trimming cost V 3 bases and J 6 bases, with 17 bases left between them. The CDR3 loop is CASSETNTARAEAFF. The CDR3 DNA reads as TGTGCCAGCAGTGAGACGAATACGGCAAGGGCTGAAGCTTTCTTT.

As regards this clonotype: The junction does not match germline at one end; this may be a read error. The chain couples TRBV7-8 to TRBJ2-7, with D unresolved. CDR3 length: 12 residues. Germline CDR1 SGHVS, CDR2 FQNEAQ. The CDR3 nucleotides are TGTGCCAGCAGCGAAACCTCCTACGGGCAGTACTTC. This codes for CASSETSYGQYF.

The table lists this clonotype with many counts. This chain connects TRBV7-2 to TRBJ1-1, with a tentative D call TRBD1 (5 bases). CDR3 length: 13 amino acids. V lost 5 bases and J lost 4, with 11 bases in between. The V gene's germline CDR1 is SGHTA and CDR2 FQGNSA. The CDR3 region is CASSPRGGTEAFF. DNA for the CDR3: TGTGCCAGCAGCCCTCGGGGCGGCACTGAAGCTTTCTTT.

This clonotype is categorized as large. The chain has TRBV10-3 and TRBJ2-1; 7 positions agree with TRBD2. Germline lookup yields CDR1 ENHRY and CDR2 SYGVKD. The CDR3 extends over 17 amino acids. Germline trimming cut 0 bases from V and 4 bases from J; bases unmatched to any gene: 9. The CDR3, as DNA: TGTGCCATCAGTGAGTCGATGGCGGGAGAAAGGTACAATGAGCAGTTCTTC. Amino acid sequence: CAISESMAGERYNEQFF.

This rearrangement joins TRBV7-9 to TRBJ1-6; maybe TRBD1 (6 bases). CDR3 size: 15 residues. The germline V gene has CDR1 SEHNR and CDR2 FQNEAQ (reference sequence). The V gene lost 1 base and the J gene lost 8 bases, with 12 bases spanning the gap. The CDR3 loop is CASSLGAGADSPLHF. The CDR3 nucleotides read TGTGCCAGCAGCTTAGGGGCAGGGGCTGATTCACCCCTCCACTTT.